This TCR beta chain is from a study of shared clonotypes between healthy human individuals. About the research overall: The study drew on a couple of women and a few men aged 18 to 49 as donors.

CDR1 is SNHLY and CDR2 is FYNNEI in the germline V gene. V lost 1 base and J lost 0, with 9 bases in between. This CDR3 comprises 15 residues. From CD4+ cells came CD45RA+ naive and CD45RA-negative memory subsets. TCRdb's table, derived via immunoSEQ multiplex PCR, lists solely in-frame clones and lacks some. The data contain 650,000 to 750,000 clones, roughly 78% of them singletons. Sample: memory CD4+ T cells sorted from blood. The subset was: CD45RA-negative fraction. This clonotype was obtained from a woman aged 25 to 39 in good health. This chain connects TRBV2 to TRBJ1-1; D perhaps matches TRBD1 (5 bases). In DNA form, the CDR3 reads TGTGCCAGCAGTGAAGATGGGGCGTTGAACACTGAAGCTTTCTTT. Translating gives CASSEDGALNTEAFF.